This TCR beta chain was captured by sequencing in a study of control samples from healthy donors and cancer patients. The V end lost 4 bases, the J end lost 2 bases, and 8 bases lay between the germline ends. Germline V CDR1 and CDR2: KGHSH, LQKENI. The CDR3 has 13 residues. The method was immunoSEQ multiplex PCR; TCRdb's version includes in-frame clones alone and lacks a portion of them. The data contain about 80,000 clones, 90% to 95% of them singletons. The chain has TRBV18 and TRBJ2-5; D is possibly TRBD2 (5 bases). The sequence was obtained from a man in his forties or fifties in good health. Material: blood. The DNA for the CDR3 is TGTGCCAGCTCACAGGACTTTCAAGAGACCCAGTACTTC. Translation: CASSQDFQETQYF.